Following are 8 T cell receptor beta chains from one sample sequenced in a study of T cells after yellow fever vaccination. MiXCR, applied by TCRdb to the 5' RACE reads, yields one record per CDR3 protein. There are hundreds of thousands of distinct CDR3 sequences in the sample; roughly 3.5% occur only once, and less than 25% lies in the top ten. The sample was PBMCs, taken on the day of the yellow fever booster vaccination. The receptors derive from a man aged 18 to 30 who received the YFV17D yellow fever vaccine.

This clonotype was detected many times. The chain joins TRBV11-1 to TRBJ1-1; D call uncertain. CDR1 is SGHAT and CDR2 is FQDESV in the germline V gene (reference sequence). The germline V and J ends were trimmed by 1 base and 2 bases, with 14 bases remaining between them. This CDR3 is 16 amino acids long. The CDR3: CASSLGLWTANTEAFF. The CDR3 region has the DNA TGTGCCAGCAGCTTAGGCCTTTGGACCGCCAACACTGAAGCTTTCTTT.

Many counts were recorded for this clonotype. The chain has TRBV10-3 and TRBJ2-7, with 8 positions matching TRBD2. V dropped 11 bases and J dropped 3; count of bases not matched to a gene: 21. The CDR3 contains 17 residues. CDR1 is ENHRY, CDR2 SYGVKD, per germline. CDR3 region: CALRSRLAHLRGYEQYV. The CDR3 nucleotides are TGTGCCCTTCGAAGCCGACTAGCGCATCTTAGGGGCTACGAGCAGTACGTC.

This clonotype was counted ten times or more. This chain uses TRBV29-1 with TRBJ1-1; 7 bases line up with TRBD1. With 6 bases clipped from V and 4 bases from J, the junction kept 8 bases outside the gene matches. CDR3 length: 13 residues. The V gene's germline CDR1 is SQVTM and CDR2 ANQGSEA. DNA for the CDR3: TGCAGCGTCGCGACAGGGTACCGCACTGAAGCTTTCTTT. This sequence encodes CSVATGYRTEAFF.

In this sample, this clonotype turned up many times. The rearrangement joins TRBV12-3 or TRBV12-4 to TRBJ2-1; possibly TRBD2 for D (5 bases). There are 14 residues in the CDR3. Trimming removed 5 bases at V and 4 bases at J, with 12 bases between. CDR3 amino acids: CASSPEVRYNEQFF. The CDR3 nucleotides read TGTGCCAGCAGTCCGGAGGTTCGATACAATGAGCAGTTCTTC.

Only a few counts were recorded for this clonotype. This chain connects TRBV5-1 to TRBJ1-6; D perhaps matches TRBD1 (5 bases). This CDR3 contains 15 residues. Trimming stripped 3 bases from V and 6 bases from J, with 13 bases between. CDR1 and CDR2 from the germline V gene are SGHRS and YFSETQ. The CDR3 nucleotides are TGCGCCAGCAGCTCAGACATTAGGGGTAATTCACCCCTCCACTTT. It yields the protein CASSSDIRGNSPLHF.

The sample holds many counts of this clonotype. The chain employs TRBV20-1 and TRBJ1-5; maybe TRBD1 (5 bases). The CDR3 covers 14 residues. Germline CDR1 is DFQATT and CDR2 is SNEGSKA (reference sequence). The ends were cut back, 7 bases at V and 5 bases at J, with 18 bases in the middle. The CDR3 nucleotides are TGCAGTGTGTCGTCGGGGCAGGGTCATCAGCCCCAGCATTTT. Translated, it gives CSVSSGQGHQPQHF.

Ten or more counts support this clonotype. In nucleotides, the CDR3 is TGTGCCAGCAGCGTAGAGTACAGGGCTGAGACCCAGTACTTC. Translation: CASSVEYRAETQYF. The chain employs TRBV9 and TRBJ2-5; weak D call: TRBD1 (6 bases). The CDR3 runs to 14 residues. Germline V gene sequence: CDR1 SGDLS, CDR2 YYNGEE. The V end was cut by 0 bases, the J end by 5 bases, with 11 bases between. Variable domain in full (rest from reference TRBV9 and TRBJ2-5): DSGVTQTPKHLITATGQRVTLRCSPRSGDLSVYWYQQSLDQGLQFLIQYYNGEERAKGNILERFSAQQFPDLHSELNLSSLELGDSALYFCASSVEYRAETQYFGPGTRLLVL.

The chain uses TRBV4-1 and TRBJ2-7; tentatively, D is TRBD2 (6 bases). Deletions cut 0 bases from V and 4 bases from J, with 7 bases between. There are 13 residues in the CDR3. The germline V gene has CDR1 MGHRA and CDR2 YSYEKL. The CDR3 DNA is TGCGCCAGCAGCCAAGAGGGAGGTTACGAGCAGTACTTC. Protein sequence: CASSQEGGYEQYF.